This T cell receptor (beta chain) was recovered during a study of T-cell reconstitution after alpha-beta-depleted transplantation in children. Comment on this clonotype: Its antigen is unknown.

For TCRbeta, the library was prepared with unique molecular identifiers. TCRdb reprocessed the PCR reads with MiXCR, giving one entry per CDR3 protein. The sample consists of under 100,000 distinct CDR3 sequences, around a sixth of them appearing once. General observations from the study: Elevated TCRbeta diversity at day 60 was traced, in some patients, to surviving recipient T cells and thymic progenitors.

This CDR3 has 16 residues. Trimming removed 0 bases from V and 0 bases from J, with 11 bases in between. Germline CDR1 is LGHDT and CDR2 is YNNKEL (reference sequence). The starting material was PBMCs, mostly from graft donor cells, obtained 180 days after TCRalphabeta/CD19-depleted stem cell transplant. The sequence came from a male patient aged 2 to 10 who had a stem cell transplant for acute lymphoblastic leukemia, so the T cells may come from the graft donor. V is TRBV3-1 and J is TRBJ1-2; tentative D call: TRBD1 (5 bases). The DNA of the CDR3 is TGTGCCAGCAGCCAAGAAGGGGTACAAGCTAACTATGGCTACACCTTC. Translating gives CASSQEGVQANYGYTF.